This is a list of T cell receptor beta chains from one sample in a study of blood T cell repertoires in COVID-19. Sequencing used immunoSEQ multiplex PCR; TCRdb keeps in-frame clones, though not all of them. Counted here are 150,000 to 200,000 clones, 86% occurring once; the ten biggest clones make up roughly 9.7%. Sequencing input: peripheral blood. The receptors were sampled from a woman aged 55-69 years with COVID-19, enrolled during active disease. CDR3s include the opening cysteine and the closing phenylalanine or tryptophan. A D gene is named only where the DNA matches it firmly. The size of a clone is reported for some rows only, either as once, few or many, or as a class for expanded clones.

d_gene	len	abundance	v_gene	j_gene	CDR3nt	CDR3aa
NA	15	NA	TRBV30	TRBJ1-2	TGTGCCTGGAGCCATGGCGGGGGGCCAGGCTATGGCTACACCTTC	CAWSHGGGPGYGYTF
TRBD2	15	NA	TRBV5-4	TRBJ2-2	TGTGCCAGCAGCTTGCTAGCGGTGAACACCGGGGAGCTGTTTTTT	CASSLLAVNTGELFF
NA	16	NA	TRBV19	TRBJ2-2	TGTGCCAGTAGTATGGCGGGCGGCTCGAACACCGGGGAGCTGTTTTTT	CASSMAGGSNTGELFF
NA	17	NA	TRBV21-1	TRBJ1-3	TGTGCCAGCAGCAAAGATAGGACAGGGGGCTTTGGAAACACCATATATTTT	CASSKDRTGGFGNTIYF
NA	13	NA	TRBV7-2	TRBJ2-3	TGTGCCAGCAGCTTCCAGGGAAGGGATACGCAGTATTTT	CASSFQGRDTQYF
TRBD1	13	NA	TRBV7-6	TRBJ1-3	TGTGCCAGCAGCGTGACAGGGGTCAACACCATATATTTT	CASSVTGVNTIYF
TRBD2	14	NA	TRBV7-2	TRBJ2-4	TGTGCCAGCAGCGTCCGACTAGCTAAAAACATTCAGTACTTC	CASSVRLAKNIQYF
NA	11	NA	TRBV20-1	TRBJ2-7	TGCAGTGCTAGGCTAATCTACGAGCAGTACTTC	CSARLIYEQYF
NA	15	once	TRBV28	TRBJ2-5	TGTGCCAGCAGTTTTGGAGGGAAGGGCTTAGAGACCCAGTACTTC	CASSFGGKGLETQYF
NA	11	NA	TRBV2	TRBJ2-7	TGTGCCAGCAGTGAAAGGGGGAAGCAGTACTTC	CASSERGKQYF
NA	15	NA	TRBV14	TRBJ1-1	TGTGCCAGCAGCCAAAGATGGGGGGAGGGCACTGAAGCTTTCTTT	CASSQRWGEGTEAFF
TRBD2	18	NA	TRBV24-1	TRBJ2-1	TGTGCCACCAGTGATTTGCCTAGGACTAGCGGGAGTATCAATGAGCAGTTCTTC	CATSDLPRTSGSINEQFF
NA	13	NA	TRBV7-9	TRBJ2-7	TGTGCCAGCAGCTTAACGGAAAGCGGGGAGCAGTACTTC	CASSLTESGEQYF
NA	13	NA	TRBV30	TRBJ1-2	TGTGCCTGGAGGGAGGGCGCCGGCTATGGCTACACCTTC	CAWREGAGYGYTF
TRBD1	15	NA	TRBV5-1	TRBJ1-6	TGCGCCACCAGGACAGGACCCTTAGAAGATTCACCCCTCCACTTT	CATRTGPLEDSPLHF
TRBD1	14	NA	TRBV28	TRBJ2-5	TGTGCCACGCTTCTGGACAGGGGGAGGGAGACCCAGTACTTC	CATLLDRGRETQYF
TRBD1	16	NA	TRBV5-1	TRBJ2-2	TGCGCCAGCAGCTTGCAGGGACAGGGGGTAACCGGGGAGCTGTTTTTT	CASSLQGQGVTGELFF
NA	16	NA	TRBV12-5	TRBJ1-3	TGTGCTAGTGGTTTGGTACCGGGGGTCTCTGGAAACACCATATATTTT	CASGLVPGVSGNTIYF
TRBD1	13	NA	TRBV12-3/TRBV12-4	TRBJ2-1	TGTGCCAGCAGAGGACGACAGGGGATCTCGAAGGTCTTC	CASRGRQGISKVF
NA	14	NA	TRBV27	TRBJ2-5	TGTGCCAGCAGGAAACAGGGTTTATTGGAGACCCAGTACTTC	CASRKQGLLETQYF
TRBD2	13	NA	TRBV9	TRBJ2-7	TGTGCCAGCAGCGCGATTGCGGGAGGGCGCCGGTACTTC	CASSAIAGGRRYF
NA	13	NA	TRBV24-1	TRBJ1-3	TGTGCCACCAGTGATCCTGTAGGAAACACCATATATTTT	CATSDPVGNTIYF
TRBD1	14	few	TRBV7-8	TRBJ1-1	TGTGCCAGCAGCTTACAGGGGGCTAACACTGAAGCTTTCTTT	CASSLQGANTEAFF
NA	13	NA	TRBV5-1	TRBJ2-7	TGCGCCAGCAGCTTGGTCCGGGGGTCCGAGCAGTACTTC	CASSLVRGSEQYF
TRBD2	16	NA	TRBV28	TRBJ2-1	TGTGCCAGCAGCCCACTACTGGCGGGAGGAAAAAATGAGCAGTTCTTC	CASSPLLAGGKNEQFF
NA	16	NA	TRBV19	TRBJ2-6	TGTGCCTCCATCCCCACCAGGGGAGCTGGGGCCAACGTCCTGACTTTC	CASIPTRGAGANVLTF
TRBD1	15	NA	TRBV5-1	TRBJ1-2	TGCGCCAGCAGCCACCGGACAGGGGGCGATAATGGCTACACCTTC	CASSHRTGGDNGYTF
TRBD1	16	NA	TRBV5-4	TRBJ2-7	TGTGCCAGCAGCTTGGCCTCGGCAGGGGGTTTATACGAGCAGTACTTC	CASSLASAGGLYEQYF
TRBD2	15	NA	TRBV24-1	TRBJ2-2	TGTGCCACCAGCACTAGCGGGAGAAGCACCGGGGAGCTGTTTTTT	CATSTSGRSTGELFF
NA	13	NA	TRBV11-2	TRBJ1-1	TGTGCCAGCAGTTCAACCAGGAACACTGAAGCTTTCTTT	CASSSTRNTEAFF
NA	15	NA	TRBV20-1	TRBJ2-3	TGCAGTGCTAGTTTTGCGGGAAGAAGCACAGATACGCAGTATTTT	CSASFAGRSTDTQYF
TRBD2	11	few	TRBV12-3/TRBV12-4	TRBJ2-7	TGTGCCAGCAGTCTTAGCGGGTTGGCGTACTTC	CASSLSGLAYF
TRBD2	17	NA	TRBV2	TRBJ2-3	TGTGCCAGCAGTGAAATCCTAGCGGGAGGGAGCACAGATACGCAGTATTTT	CASSEILAGGSTDTQYF
TRBD1	16	few	TRBV5-1	TRBJ1-3	TGCGCCAGCAGCTTCGTTACAGGGGCCTCTGGAAACACCATATATTTT	CASSFVTGASGNTIYF
TRBD1	13	NA	TRBV2	TRBJ2-7	TGTGCCAGCAGCTGGACAGGCTCCTACGAGCAGTACTTC	CASSWTGSYEQYF
TRBD1	15	NA	TRBV7-8	TRBJ1-2	TGTGCCAGCAGCGCGGGAACGGGACAGGGTCATGGCTACACCTTC	CASSAGTGQGHGYTF
NA	16	NA	TRBV4-2	TRBJ1-5	TGTGCCAGCAGCCAAAGACAGGCGGGTGGTCATCAGCCCCAGCATTTT	CASSQRQAGGHQPQHF
TRBD1	14	NA	TRBV5-1	TRBJ1-6	TGCGCCAGCAGCTTACAGGGGTATAATTCACCCCTCCACTTT	CASSLQGYNSPLHF
NA	16	NA	TRBV3-1/TRBV3-2	TRBJ2-5	TGTGCCAGCAGCCCCTATACTCCGGAGGCGGGAGAGACCCAGTACTTC	CASSPYTPEAGETQYF
TRBD1	15	NA	TRBV5-1	TRBJ2-5	TGCGCCAGCAGCTCTCCGGGACAGGGGGGACAGACCCAGTACTTC	CASSSPGQGGQTQYF
NA	17	NA	TRBV7-2	TRBJ1-2	TGTGCCAGCAGCTTAGATCCGGACAGAGCACTCGGATATGGCTACACCTTC	CASSLDPDRALGYGYTF
TRBD1	15	NA	TRBV6-5	TRBJ1-5	TGTGCCAGCAGTCGGACAGGGAGTAGCAATCAGCCCCAGCATTTT	CASSRTGSSNQPQHF
NA	15	NA	TRBV28	TRBJ1-5	TGTGCCAGCAGTGGGGGGGGAGGGACGCGACAGCCCCAGCATTTT	CASSGGGGTRQPQHF
NA	14	NA	TRBV3-1/TRBV3-2	TRBJ2-7	TGTGCCAGCAGCCAGGGACACCGCTCCTACGAGCAGTACTTC	CASSQGHRSYEQYF